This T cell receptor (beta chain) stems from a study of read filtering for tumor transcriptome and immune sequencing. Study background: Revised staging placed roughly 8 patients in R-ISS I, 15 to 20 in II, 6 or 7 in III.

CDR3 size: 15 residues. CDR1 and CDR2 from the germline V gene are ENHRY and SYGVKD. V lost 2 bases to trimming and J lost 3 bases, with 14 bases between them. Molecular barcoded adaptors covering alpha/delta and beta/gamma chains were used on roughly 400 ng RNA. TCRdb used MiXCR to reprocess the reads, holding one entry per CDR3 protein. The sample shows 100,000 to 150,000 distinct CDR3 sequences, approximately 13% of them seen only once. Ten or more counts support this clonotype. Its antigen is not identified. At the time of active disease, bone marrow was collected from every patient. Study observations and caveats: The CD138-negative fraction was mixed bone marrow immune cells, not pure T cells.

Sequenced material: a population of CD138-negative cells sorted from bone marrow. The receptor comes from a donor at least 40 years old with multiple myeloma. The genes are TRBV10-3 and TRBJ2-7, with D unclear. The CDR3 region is CAISEDPGSIYEQYF. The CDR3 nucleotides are TGTGCCATCAGTGAGGACCCAGGATCCATCTACGAGCAGTACTTC.